The 30 T cell receptor beta chains listed next were all sequenced from one sample in a study of vaccination and CD4 T cells after COVID-19. Antigens for these TCRs are unknown. The Oncomine TCR Beta short-read assay sequenced DNA from cultured CD4+ T cells. Each CDR3 protein is one row after TCRdb ran MiXCR on the PCR reads. This sample has some 10,000 distinct CDR3 sequences, with 45% to 55% found just once. Treatment indicated: approximately 9-day PBMC culture with coronavirus spike peptide pools or control peptides (ViraFEST assay). The sample taken for sequencing was CD4+ T cells from blood, cultured in vitro. The receptors here all came from a human donor who had recovered from COVID-19.

This clonotype is termed medium-sized. This chain joins TRBV6-1 and TRBJ1-2; D ambiguous. V was shortened by 10 bases and J by 4 bases, with 10 bases between the two germline ends. The V gene's germline CDR1 is MNHNS and CDR2 SASEGT. The CDR3 consists of 11 residues. CDR3 coding DNA: TGTGCCACCTTGGGAGTCTATGGCTACACCTTC. It specifies CATLGVYGYTF.

The chain uses TRBV12-3 or TRBV12-4 and TRBJ2-5; TRBD1 or TRBD2 may be the D gene (5 bases each). Trimming pared 7 bases from V and 5 bases from J, leaving 11 bases between. The CDR3 totals 12 residues. CDR3 region: CASKTWGETQYF. The CDR3 DNA is TGTGCCAGCAAAACTTGGGGGGAGACCCAGTACTTC.

This clonotype was observed a few times. The rearrangement uses TRBV30 and TRBJ1-2; D gene ambiguous. This CDR3 comprises 13 residues. The V and J ends lost 3 bases and 4 bases respectively, with 12 bases between them. Germline values: CDR1 GTSNPN, CDR2 SVGIG (reference sequence). Here the CDR3 DNA reads TGTGCCTGGAGCCGGGATATCAGCTATGGCTACACCTTC. Amino acid sequence: CAWSRDISYGYTF.

The sample holds a few counts of this clonotype. The V gene is TRBV6-2 or TRBV6-3, the J gene TRBJ2-4, with 7 positions matching TRBD2. V lost 2 bases and J lost 6; bases outside the gene matches: 10. The CDR3 sequence is 16 residues long. Germline V gene data show CDR1 as MNHEY and CDR2 as SVGEGT. As DNA, the CDR3 is TGTGCCAGCAGTTACAACGGGGGGAGGGCAGGAAACATTCAGTACTTC. Protein: CASSYNGGRAGNIQYF.

This clonotype showed up just a few times. The chain combines TRBV6-1 with TRBJ1-2; TRBD1 is a possible D gene (6 bases). Germline CDR1 is MNHNS and CDR2 is SASEGT. The CDR3 length is 15 residues. V lost 1 base, J lost 5 bases, and 14 bases lay in between. CDR3: CASSEGGVGGYGYTF. In nucleotides, the CDR3 is TGTGCCAGCAGTGAAGGGGGTGTAGGGGGGTATGGCTACACCTTC.

This rearrangement joins TRBV6-2 or TRBV6-3 to TRBJ2-5; a possible D gene is TRBD1 (5 bases). Per the germline V gene, CDR1 is MNHEY and CDR2 is SVGEGT. V was clipped by 4 bases and J by 2 bases, with 11 bases between them. CDR3 length: 14 residues. The CDR3: CASSFLTEQETQYF. The CDR3 coding sequence is TGTGCCAGCAGTTTCTTGACAGAGCAAGAGACCCAGTACTTC.

The rearrangement uses TRBV4-3 and TRBJ2-2, with a possible D match to TRBD1 (6 bases). V shed 0 bases and J shed 4 bases, with 9 bases lying between them. Germline CDR1 reads LGHNA; CDR2 reads YSLEER. This CDR3 region has 15 residues. The CDR3 DNA follows: TGCGCCAGCAGCCAAGAAGAGGGGGTCACCGGGGAGCTGTTTTTT. This encodes CASSQEEGVTGELFF.

This clonotype was picked up a small number of times. The chain carries TRBV19 and TRBJ2-7; the D gene is possibly TRBD2 (6 bases). V shed 4 bases and J shed 4 bases, with 14 bases lying between them. The CDR3 length is 14 residues. The germline V gene has CDR1 LNHDA and CDR2 SQIVND (reference sequence). CDR3 amino acids: CASSTQAGPYEQYF. In nucleotides, the CDR3 is TGTGCCAGTAGTACGCAGGCGGGACCGTACGAGCAGTACTTC. The full variable domain, with the rest looked up from reference TRBV19 and TRBJ2-7, is DGGITQSPKYLFRKEGQNVTLSCEQNLNHDAMYWYRQDPGQGLRLIYYSQIVNDFQKGDIAEGYSVSREKKESFPLTVTSAQKNPTAFYLCASSTQAGPYEQYFGPGTRLTVT.

The V gene is TRBV29-1, the J gene TRBJ2-7, with 7 bases aligning to TRBD1. With V trimmed by 8 bases and J by 0 bases, 13 bases remained unmatched. This CDR3 is built from 15 residues. CDR1 is SQVTM and CDR2 is ANQGSEA in the germline V gene. This chain's CDR3 is CSILQARGSSYEQYF. The CDR3 DNA reads TGCAGCATACTCCAGGCCAGGGGGTCCTCCTACGAGCAGTACTTC.

This clonotype was seen a handful of times. The gene calls are TRBV19 and TRBJ1-1; 11 positions match TRBD1. V lost 5 bases and J lost 5; bases outside the gene matches: 13. The length of the CDR3 is 17 residues. In germline, CDR1 is LNHDA, CDR2 SQIVND (reference sequence). In DNA, the CDR3 is TGTGCCAGTAGTTTGGGTTGGACAGGGGGCGCCCGGACTGAAGCTTTCTTT. Protein: CASSLGWTGGARTEAFF.

The chain couples TRBV6-1 to TRBJ2-2; D perhaps matches TRBD2 (6 bases). Germline V lookup: CDR1 MNHNS, CDR2 SASEGT. V shed 3 bases and J shed 0 bases, with 11 bases lying between them. The CDR3 is 16 amino acids. The CDR3 here is CASSEGGISNTGELFF. The DNA of the CDR3 is TGTGCCAGCAGTGAGGGCGGGATATCGAACACCGGGGAGCTGTTTTTT.

The J gene is TRBJ2-7, the V gene TRBV6-1, with 9 bases that match TRBD1. CDR3 length: 15 residues. J gave up 0 bases and V 6 bases, and 6 bases lay outside the gene matches. Germline loops: CDR1 MNHNS, CDR2 SASEGT. In DNA form, the CDR3 reads TGTGCCAGCAGGACGGACAGGGGAACCTCCTACGAGCAGTACTTC. It specifies CASRTDRGTSYEQYF.

This chain links TRBV9 with TRBJ2-1; 11 nucleotides line up with TRBD2. CDR1 is SGDLS, CDR2 YYNGEE, per germline. The CDR3 runs to 16 residues. V trimming: 4 bases; J trimming: 4 bases; junction bases outside the gene matches: 7. CDR3 protein: CASSPTTSGVYNEQFF. The CDR3 bases are TGTGCCAGCAGCCCGACGACTAGCGGGGTATACAATGAGCAGTTCTTC.

The chain links TRBV7-2 to TRBJ1-2; D is uncertain. The CDR3 contains 16 residues. Trimming cost V 4 bases and J 4 bases, with 19 bases left between them. Germline assignment: CDR1 SGHTA and CDR2 FQGNSA. The CDR3 is CASSSAAGASSYGYTF. CDR3 in DNA: TGTGCCAGCAGCTCCGCGGCAGGAGCCTCAAGCTATGGCTACACCTTC.

This chain links TRBV12-5 with TRBJ1-2, with a possible D match to TRBD1 (5 bases). V dropped 1 base and J dropped 7 bases, with 10 bases sitting between them. The CDR3 contains 13 residues. Germline V gene lookup returns CDR1 LGHNT and CDR2 FRNRAP. The CDR3 DNA is TGTGCTAGTGGTTTGGCGACAGTGAGTGGCTACACCTTC. It is translated as CASGLATVSGYTF.

This clonotype turned up a few times. This chain connects TRBV11-2 to TRBJ1-2, with 7 bases that match TRBD1. Germline-derived CDR1 and CDR2 are SGHAT and FQNNGV. With V trimmed by 7 bases and J by 2 bases, 16 bases remained unmatched. CDR3 length equals 17 residues. The CDR3 spells CASKTIVSDRPNYGYTF. The CDR3 DNA sequence: TGTGCCAGCAAAACTATAGTTTCGGACAGGCCCAACTATGGCTACACCTTC.

This rearrangement joins TRBV7-8 to TRBJ2-3, with TRBD2 identical over 9 bases. The CDR3 runs to 16 residues. J gave up 1 base and V 1 base, and 3 bases lay outside the gene matches. Germline V gives CDR1 SGHVS, CDR2 FQNEAQ. The CDR3 DNA reads TGTGCCAGCAGCTTAGTTTCTAGCGGGGGCACAGATACGCAGTATTTT. It codes for CASSLVSSGGTDTQYF.

There are a few counts of this clonotype. Germline and junction disagree at one end, which may indicate a read error. The chain joins TRBV11-1 to TRBJ1-1; 10 positions match TRBD1. This CDR3 is 14 amino acids long. Looked up from germline, CDR1 is SGHAT and CDR2 is FQDESV (reference sequence). Here the CDR3 reads CASSLGQGNAEAFF. The CDR3 coding sequence is TGTGCCAGCAGCTTGGGACAGGGGAACGCTGAAGCTTTCTTT.

The J gene is TRBJ2-3, the V gene TRBV12-3 or TRBV12-4; D possibly corresponds to TRBD1 (6 bases). The CDR3 sequence is 15 residues long. The ends were cut back, 4 bases at V and 1 base at J, with 12 bases in the middle. CDR3 sequence reads: CASSSQSGGTDTQYF. CDR3 DNA: TGTGCCAGCAGTTCACAATCAGGGGGCACAGATACGCAGTATTTT.

J is TRBJ2-2 and V is TRBV7-2, with TRBD1 identical over 9 bases. Germline V gene data show CDR1 as SGHTA and CDR2 as FQGNSA. This CDR3 region has 15 residues. J lost 7 bases, V lost 5 bases, and 8 bases had no gene match. The CDR3 here is CASSLLGTGLGELFF. The CDR3 bases are TGTGCCAGCAGCCTCCTAGGGACAGGGCTCGGGGAGCTGTTTTTT.

The rearrangement links TRBV20-1 to TRBJ2-3; 7 bases line up with TRBD2. Germline V gene data show CDR1 as DFQATT and CDR2 as SNEGSKA (reference sequence). J was trimmed by 3 bases and V by 3 bases; bases with no gene match: 15. This CDR3 contains 17 residues. Here the CDR3 DNA reads TGCAGTGCTAGCCCCCGCCATACTAGGGGACTAACAGATACGCAGTATTTT. Translating gives CSASPRHTRGLTDTQYF.

The DNA for the CDR3 is TGTGCCAGCAGTGAAGTTGGCAGGGTGAGGTCCGGGGAGCTGTTTTTT. Translating gives CASSEVGRVRSGELFF. The chain has TRBV6-1 and TRBJ2-2; TRBD1 might be the D (5 bases). Deletions cut 1 base from V and 6 bases from J, with 15 bases between. Germline assignment: CDR1 MNHNS and CDR2 SASEGT. The length of the CDR3 is 16 residues.

V is TRBV9 and J is TRBJ2-5, with D possibly TRBD2 on 6 matching bases. Trimming took off 1 base at V and 2 bases at J, with 21 bases between the two ends. The CDR3 is 18 amino acids. Germline V gene sequence: CDR1 SGDLS, CDR2 YYNGEE. The CDR3 spells CASSVSLLTGGPQETQYF. CDR3 DNA: TGTGCCAGCAGCGTATCCCTCCTGACCGGGGGACCTCAAGAGACCCAGTACTTC.

The CDR3 is CASSRRWTNSPLHF. In nucleotides, the CDR3 is TGTGCCAGCAGCCGTCGTTGGACAAACTCACCCCTCCACTTT. This chain joins TRBV5-6 and TRBJ1-6, with D maybe TRBD1 (5 bases). V lost 4 bases to trimming and J lost 10 bases, with 15 bases between them. The germline V gene encodes CDR1 SGHDT and CDR2 YYEEEE. The CDR3 has 14 amino acids.

This clonotype was seen a few times. The CDR3 protein is CASSLWGQGSSYEQYF. The CDR3 region has the DNA TGTGCCAGCAGTTTGTGGGGACAGGGGAGCTCCTACGAGCAGTACTTC. V is TRBV12-3 or TRBV12-4 and J is TRBJ2-7, with 10 bases identical to TRBD1. The CDR3 runs to 16 residues. The V segment lost 3 bases and the J segment 0 bases; nucleotides outside the gene matches: 5.

V gene TRBV20-1 combines with J gene TRBJ2-7; D is unresolved. Trimming took 6 bases from V and 6 from J, leaving 18 bases between them. CDR1 and CDR2 from the germline V gene are DFQATT and SNEGSKA (reference sequence). This CDR3 is built from 13 residues. CDR3 sequence (DNA): TGCAGTGCCACTAAGTCGGGCCCAACCGAGCAGTACTTC. Translating it yields CSATKSGPTEQYF.

The V and J genes are TRBV11-1 and TRBJ2-7; a possible D gene is TRBD1 (6 bases). The V gene's germline CDR1 is SGHAT and CDR2 FQDESV (reference sequence). The germline V and J ends were trimmed by 8 bases and 7 bases, with 21 bases remaining between them. The CDR3 sequence is 14 residues long. CDR3 coding DNA: TGTGCCAGCCAGCAGGGGCCCCAAATGGGGGAGCAGTACTTC. Protein: CASQQGPQMGEQYF.

The gene calls are TRBV19 and TRBJ2-3; perhaps TRBD2 as D (7 bases). Germline V gene data show CDR1 as LNHDA and CDR2 as SQIVND (reference sequence). Between the trimmed V and J ends, which lost 5 bases and 4 bases, there was a span of 22 bases. The CDR3 extends over 17 amino acids. The CDR3 loop reads CASSPRGAVFSPDTQYF. In DNA, the CDR3 is TGTGCCAGTAGTCCTCGGGGGGCCGTCTTTTCCCCAGATACGCAGTATTTT.

The chain couples TRBV5-6 to TRBJ1-1; the match to TRBD1 covers 7 bases. CDR1 SGHDT and CDR2 YYEEEE come from the germline V gene. CDR3 length: 16 residues. The trim removed 4 bases at V and 3 bases at J, leaving 12 bases unmatched. The CDR3 loop reads CASSARDAQGDTEAFF. In nucleotides, the CDR3 is TGTGCCAGCAGCGCCCGGGACGCCCAGGGGGACACTGAAGCTTTCTTT.

The V and J genes are TRBV12-3 or TRBV12-4 and TRBJ1-2; D is uncertain. CDR3 length equals 16 residues. V dropped 5 bases and J dropped 5 bases, with 21 bases sitting between them. The CDR3 nucleotides read TGTGCCAGCAGTCTGCAGATCGGTGTAGGGTCTTATGGCTACACCTTC. This codes for CASSLQIGVGSYGYTF.